What follows is one T cell receptor beta chain and its context. The data originate from a study of blood T cell repertoires in COVID-19. The overall study: Researchers got acute and convalescent COVID-19 samples from the United States, Italy and Spain.

CDR3 length equals 14 residues. Per germline, CDR1 GTSNPN and CDR2 SVGIG (reference sequence). V shed 4 bases, J shed 3 bases, and the junction held 7 bases outside the gene matches. Sequencing used immunoSEQ multiplex PCR; TCRdb keeps in-frame clones, though not all of them. In the table there are 100,000 to 120,000 clones, over 65% of which are singletons. This clonotype was obtained from a woman aged 40 to 49 with acute or convalescent COVID-19. The rearrangement joins TRBV30 to TRBJ1-1; 8 positions agree with TRBD1. The source material was peripheral blood. The DNA of the CDR3 is TGTGCCTGGAAGGGGACAGGTACTCACACTGAAGCTTTCTTT. Protein: CAWKGTGTHTEAFF.